This T cell receptor (beta chain) was recorded in a study of PD-1 blockade in classical Hodgkin lymphoma. Study information: Treatment was intravenous nivolumab, 3 mg/kg every 2 weeks, until progression.

To note about this clone: The antigen remains undetermined.

Regarding time point: cycle 4 day 1 (C4D1), after six to seven weeks of nivolumab. The patients all showed relapse after autologous stem cell transplantation, while their brentuximab vedotin exposure varied. The protocol was immunoSEQ multiplex PCR, while the TCRdb copy is restricted to in-frame clones and leaves out a portion. The repertoire includes about 21,000 clones, over 65% of them detected once, and 15% to 20% sits in the top ten. Study findings and constraints: Only CD4+ TCR diversity, not CD8+, had risen significantly by C4D1. Patients who responded completely had about the same baseline diversity as newly diagnosed patients. Relative to healthy donors, newly diagnosed patients reportedly had lower baseline TCR diversity, which was reported as lower still in relapsed/refractory patients.

The V segment lost 2 bases and the J segment 2 bases; nucleotides outside the gene matches: 8. The CDR3 is 18 amino acids. The germline V gene encodes CDR1 MGHRA and CDR2 YSYEKL. The chain joins TRBV4-1 to TRBJ2-3; TRBD2 matches 12 bases. The TCR was taken from a human donor with classical Hodgkin lymphoma. The sequencing here drew on peripheral blood mononuclear cells (PBMCs), taken before the fourth cycle of nivolumab. CDR3 sequence (DNA): TGCGCCAGCAGCCAATTACTAGGACTAGCGGGGAACACAGATACGCAGTATTTT. It encodes CASSQLLGLAGNTDTQYF.